This T cell receptor beta chain was retrieved from a study of post-analysis software for immune sequencing data. CDR3 size: 14 residues. Germline lookup yields CDR1 DFQATT and CDR2 SNEGSKA (reference sequence). Trimming took 1 base from V and 4 from J; bases not matched to a gene: 3. The library was made from cDNA and included unique molecular identifiers. T cells numbering about 0.85 to 11 million yielded cDNA molecules that totaled some 500,000. From the PCR reads, TCRdb called clonotypes with MiXCR, one entry per CDR3 protein. The table has fewer than 550,000 distinct CDR3 sequences, around a third seen once. This clonotype occurred a few times. The target antigen is unknown. The study, taken as a whole, reports: The study found significantly lower normalized Chao1 diversity in multiple sclerosis patients than in controls. Five TRBV segments, including TRBV5-6, TRBV5-1 and TRBV20-1, were more frequent in patients than controls. Under the F measure, samples that were prepared in one batch clustered strongly together.

This TCR was sampled from a girl younger than 18 with multiple sclerosis. The V call is TRBV20-1, the J call TRBJ1-2; 10 nucleotides agree with TRBD1. What was sequenced was blood. The CDR3 nucleotides read TGCAGTGCTAGAGGGGACAGGGGCTTCTATGGCTACACCTTC. The encoded protein is CSARGDRGFYGYTF.